This T cell receptor (beta chain) is drawn from a study of human T cells and chemical hapten exposure (dated by TCRdb to the early 2020s). Some background on the complete study: For sensitization, 2% DPC in acetone was applied to a 2 cm by 2 cm area of upper inner arm skin. Twenty-nine alopecia patients gave blood for TCR sequencing at one to four time points (pre-sensitization, 2, 6 and 24 weeks). Patient blood was sampled pre-sensitization (week 0) and at 2, 6 and about 24 weeks after DPC sensitization. The study tracked peripheral blood TCR repertoire changes in vivo during primary and secondary sensitization to the hapten diphenylcyclopropenone (DPC) in alopecia patients. Patch testing was performed on the upper back with Finn chambers containing 0.01% DPC, and the patch tests were scored after 6 days according to International Contact Dermatitis Research Group standards. Libraries were combined into a pool for sequencing, and differences in TCR yield between samples came mainly from small differences in library volumes within the pool. The mostly female patient cohort included alopecia areata with under or over 50% scalp involvement, alopecia totalis and alopecia universalis. Patients additionally received weekly therapeutic DPC doses to the scalp throughout the approximately 25-week study period. General conclusions and limits of the study: All patients had alopecia, a presumed autoimmune disease, so their immune response might differ from that of healthy individuals. Repeated subsampling changed both the strength of the expansion versus patch-test correlation and the threshold at which the correlation became significant. DPC sensitization did not change how many TCRs were above 1 in 1000 frequency, and no evidence was found of alterations in global repertoire structure. A positive correlation was found between the number of PT1 expanded TCRs and patch test score, with significance reached at thresholds 8, 16 and 32 but not 4. Significantly more large CDR3 similarity clusters were formed by expanded TCRs than by pre-sensitization or healthy control sets, consistent with antigen-driven responses.

Via the germline V gene, CDR1 is SGHTA and CDR2 FQGNSA. The junction carries 14 bases between V and J, which are trimmed by 1 base and 0 bases respectively. From the cysteine up to the phenylalanine, the CDR3 has a length of 17 residues. The CDR3 DNA has 51 bases and is translated from base 1. Explained via the paper, the time point label denotes: patch test 1, 2 weeks after DPC sensitization. The label giving this sample's treatment or condition can be read as: therapeutic diphenylcyclopropenone sensitization with weekly scalp DPC. At every patch-test visit, the blood draw took place before the patch test was put on. Patients were eligible if aged 18 to 70, diagnosed with alopecia and judged suitable for DPC therapy, and pregnant patients were excluded. Unfractionated whole blood was collected in Tempus Blood RNA tubes, and total RNA was extracted from that blood. This clonotype has a count of ten or more. There is no known antigen for this receptor. No base quality information exists; no much larger clone differs at one position.

The method behind the library was RACE. This sample was sequenced with a NextSeq 500. Library preparation attached unique molecular identifiers to individual cDNA molecules for quantitative, reproducible TCR counting. From each blood RNA sample, both TCR alpha and TCR beta chains were sequenced. In the original analysis: A median of approximately 100,000 TCRs per sample was observed, with a range of 23,224 to 690,600. V, J and CDR3 annotation of the TCR reads was performed with the Decombinator software suite. For PS versus PT1 abundance plots, all samples were subsampled to the same number of TCRs (28,000). Expanded TCRs were defined as absent before sensitization and observed at least eight times at the 2-week time point. The public sequencing data were trimmed at Q25 with fastp and processed into clonotypes with MiXCR by TCRdb, which kept only in-frame beta chains. Every CDR3 protein is listed once, alongside the most common genes and DNA of its rows. TCRdb, not the authors, supplied the V and J calls. The sample table contains around 340,000 distinct CDR3 sequences; only one count was recorded for approximately 6.3% of them. The top ten clonotypes cover about 8% of the sample.

Recombination linked TRBV7-2 to TRBJ2-3, with the D gene too uncertain to name. This sequence originates from a woman aged 18-29 years with alopecia areata. Some clones in this sample may be carry-over from other donors' samples. This specimen was whole blood, taken in connection with sensitization to the hapten diphenylcyclopropenone (DPC). The sequenced DNA is TGTGCCAGCAGCTTAGTCTTGTCGCATTCCAGCACAGATACGCAGTATTTT. Translated, this gives CASSLVLSHSSTDTQYF. Joined to the reference TRBV7-2 and TRBJ2-3 proteins, this CDR3 gives the full variable domain: GAGVSQSPSNKVTEKGKDVELRCDPISGHTALYWYRQSLGQGLEFLIYFQGNSAPDKSGLPSDRFSAERTGGSVSTLTIQRTQQEDSAVYLCASSLVLSHSSTDTQYFGPGTRLTVL.